The rows below give T cell receptor beta chains drawn from one sample of a study of Ad26.COV2.S vaccination and SARS-CoV-2 variants. Data came from immunoSEQ multiplex PCR; TCRdb stores just in-frame clones and leaves some out. In the table there are more than 40,000 clones, 65% to 90% of which are singletons. Sequencing used peripheral blood, obtained after recovery from COVID-19. Receptors were obtained from a human donor who had recovered from COVID-19. Both conserved end residues are part of each CDR3. The D gene is left open where the match is weak. Size tells how often a clone was seen (once, few, many) or the class of an expanded clone, and some rows leave it out.

D gene	clone size	V gene	J gene	CDR3 protein	CDR3 DNA
.	once	TRBV21-1	TRBJ2-7	CASCLGVSRTYEQYF	TGTGCCAGCTGCCTCGGGGTTTCAAGGACCTACGAGCAGTACTTC
TRBD2	.	TRBV28	TRBJ2-5	CASSPPILAAQETQYF	TGTGCCAGCAGTCCCCCTATCCTAGCGGCTCAAGAGACCCAGTACTTC
TRBD1	.	TRBV4-1	TRBJ1-2	CASSRDRDYYGYTF	TGCGCCAGCAGCCGGGACAGGGACTACTATGGCTACACCTTC
TRBD1	.	TRBV18	TRBJ2-6	CASSGTAKSSGANVLTF	TGTGCCAGCTCGGGGACAGCTAAAAGCTCTGGGGCCAACGTCCTGACTTTC
.	.	TRBV6-2/TRBV6-3	TRBJ2-3	CASSVSEGTDTQYF	TGTGCCAGCAGCGTCTCGGAGGGGACAGATACGCAGTATTTT
TRBD1	.	TRBV7-2	TRBJ2-2	CASSRDRVNTGELFF	TGTGCCAGCAGTAGAGACAGGGTGAACACCGGGGAGCTGTTTTTT
.	.	TRBV7-9	TRBJ1-6	CASSGSGISNSPLHF	TGTGCCAGCAGCGGATCGGGGATCTCAAATTCACCCCTCCACTTT
.	.	TRBV5-1	TRBJ2-5	CASSLSLTETGETQYF	TGCGCCAGCAGCTTAAGCCTGACCGAAACGGGGGAGACCCAGTACTTC
TRBD1	few	TRBV7-3	TRBJ1-1	CASSDRGSDTEAFF	TGTGCCAGCAGCGACAGGGGGAGCGACACTGAAGCTTTCTTT
TRBD1	.	TRBV5-1	TRBJ1-3	CASSPRLTGAGNTIYF	TGCGCCAGCAGCCCGAGACTTACAGGGGCCGGAAACACCATATATTTT
.	once	TRBV10-1	TRBJ1-6	CASSESMRSPLHF	TGCGCCAGCAGTGAGTCGATGAGGTCACCCCTCCACTTT
TRBD1	.	TRBV13	TRBJ1-3	CASSCRDRDENTIYF	TGTGCCAGCAGTTGCCGGGACAGGGACGAAAACACCATATATTTT
.	.	TRBV5-1	TRBJ1-2	CASSLEGDYGYTF	TGCGCCAGCAGCTTGGAGGGGGACTATGGCTACACCTTC
TRBD2	.	TRBV29-1	TRBJ2-5	CSVGPGRDLQETQYF	TGCAGCGTTGGGCCGGGGAGGGATCTTCAAGAGACCCAGTACTTC
.	.	TRBV6-5	TRBJ1-5	CASSRGTGDQPQHF	TGTGCCAGCAGCCGAGGCACAGGCGATCAGCCCCAGCATTTT
TRBD2	.	TRBV24-1	TRBJ2-2	CATSDTLGTSGTNTGELFF	TGTGCCACCAGTGATACCCTCGGGACTAGCGGAACGAACACCGGGGAGCTGTTTTTT
.	few	TRBV4-1	TRBJ2-7	CASSPSSYEQYF	TGCGCCAGCAGCCCTTCCTCCTACGAGCAGTACTTC
.	.	TRBV24-1	TRBJ2-3	CATSDFLRVNTQYF	TGTGCCACCAGTGATTTCCTGAGGGTGAATACGCAGTATTTT
.	once	TRBV10-3	TRBJ2-4	CAISSQGTKNIQYF	TGTGCCATCAGCTCTCAGGGGACCAAAAACATTCAGTACTTC
.	.	TRBV7-8	TRBJ2-3	CATLLQVSSDTQYF	TGTGCCACCCTCCTACAGGTTTCGTCAGATACGCAGTATTTT
TRBD1	.	TRBV18	TRBJ2-7	CASSPDRASLYF	TGTGCCAGCTCCCCCGACAGGGCATCACTGTACTTC
.	.	TRBV7-2	TRBJ1-6	CASSLEGAAGSLHF	TGTGCCAGCAGCTTAGAAGGAGCGGCCGGTTCCCTCCACTTT
TRBD2	.	TRBV7-9	TRBJ2-5	CASSLALSTSREETQYF	TGTGCCAGCAGCTTAGCCCTGTCGACTAGCAGGGAAGAGACCCAGTACTTC
TRBD1	.	TRBV11-1	TRBJ2-7	CASSLKPGQGSYEQYF	TGTGCCAGCAGCTTAAAACCGGGACAGGGTAGCTACGAGCAGTACTTC
.	.	TRBV30	TRBJ1-3	CAWSPDGNTIYF	TGTGCCTGGAGTCCCGATGGAAACACCATATATTTT
TRBD1	.	TRBV15	TRBJ2-4	CATSRGDRGNIQYF	TGTGCCACCAGCAGGGGCGACAGGGGGAACATTCAGTACTTC
.	.	TRBV5-6	TRBJ1-1	CASSLGGNTEAFF	TGTGCCAGCAGCTTGGGGGGGAACACTGAAGCTTTCTTT
.	.	TRBV21-1	TRBJ2-2	CASSKFGLANTGELFF	TGTGCCAGCAGCAAGTTCGGGCTGGCGAACACCGGGGAGCTGTTTTTT
.	.	TRBV6-2/TRBV6-3	TRBJ1-1	CASTPRRVGGTEAFF	TGTGCCAGCACCCCGAGGAGGGTCGGAGGCACTGAAGCTTTCTTT
.	.	TRBV30	TRBJ1-1	CAWSVMSMNTEAFF	TGTGCCTGGAGTGTCATGTCAATGAACACTGAAGCTTTCTTT
TRBD1	.	TRBV19	TRBJ2-2	CASDRTGNTGELFF	TGTGCCAGTGATAGGACAGGGAACACCGGGGAGCTGTTTTTT
.	.	TRBV3-1/TRBV3-2	TRBJ2-1	CASGDPGLPGNEQFF	TGTGCCAGCGGGGATCCGGGACTCCCGGGCAATGAGCAGTTCTTC
.	.	TRBV5-6	TRBJ1-1	CASSLYTEAFF	TGTGCCAGCAGCTTGTACACTGAAGCTTTCTTT
.	.	TRBV27	TRBJ1-2	CASSRRDDGGGYTF	TGTGCCAGCAGTCGCAGGGATGATGGAGGCGGCTACACCTTC
.	.	TRBV20-1	TRBJ2-3	CSASNEKRFTDTQYF	TGCAGTGCTAGTAATGAAAAGAGGTTCACAGATACGCAGTATTTT
TRBD1	.	TRBV9	TRBJ1-5	CASSVGQEEGQPQHF	TGTGCCAGCAGCGTGGGACAGGAAGAGGGTCAGCCCCAGCATTTT
.	.	TRBV19	TRBJ1-1	CASSVTGNTEAFF	TGTGCCAGTAGCGTAACAGGGAACACTGAAGCTTTCTTT
.	.	TRBV19	TRBJ1-4	CASRVTTWEEKLFF	TGTGCCAGTAGGGTCACCACCTGGGAGGAAAAACTGTTTTTT
TRBD2	once	TRBV9	TRBJ2-3	CASSVVTSSLDTQYF	TGTGCCAGCAGCGTAGTGACTAGCTCCTTGGATACGCAGTATTTT
.	.	TRBV24-1	TRBJ2-3	CATSDLQGTDTQYF	TGTGCCACCAGTGATTTGCAGGGCACAGATACGCAGTATTTT
.	.	TRBV6-6	TRBJ2-6	CASSDRIGANVLTF	TGTGCCAGCAGCGACAGGATCGGGGCCAACGTCCTGACTTTC
.	.	TRBV18	TRBJ1-1	CASSPQAHTEAFF	TGTGCCAGCTCACCACAGGCACACACTGAAGCTTTCTTT
.	.	TRBV3-1/TRBV3-2	TRBJ1-1	CASSLQGDDTEAFF	TGTGCCAGCAGCCTACAGGGAGATGACACTGAAGCTTTCTTT
.	once	TRBV7-9	TRBJ1-2	CASSSWGFGYTF	TGTGCCAGCAGCTCGTGGGGCTTTGGCTACACCTTC
TRBD1	.	TRBV4-1	TRBJ1-1	CASSPGQGTEAFF	TGCGCCAGCAGCCCCGGACAGGGCACTGAAGCTTTCTTT
TRBD1	few	TRBV27	TRBJ1-1	CASSGPRTGTAEAFF	TGTGCCAGCAGTGGTCCTAGGACAGGGACGGCTGAAGCTTTCTTT
.	.	TRBV24-1	TRBJ2-1	CATSEWTWSEQFF	TGTGCCACCAGTGAGTGGACCTGGAGTGAGCAGTTCTTC
.	.	TRBV7-7	TRBJ2-1	CASSSGRMFDEQFF	TGTGCCAGCAGCTCTGGACGGATGTTCGATGAGCAGTTCTTC
.	.	TRBV28	TRBJ1-1	CASRLIATEAFF	TGTGCCAGCAGGCTTATCGCAACTGAAGCTTTCTTT
TRBD1	many	TRBV18	TRBJ1-1	CASSRQGNTEAFF	TGTGCCAGCTCCCGACAGGGTAACACTGAAGCTTTCTTT
.	.	TRBV9	TRBJ1-4	CASSEQGSQKLFF	TGTGCCAGCAGCGAACAGGGAAGTCAAAAACTGTTTTTT
TRBD1	.	TRBV3-1/TRBV3-2	TRBJ1-2	CASSQELTGGYGYTF	TGTGCCAGCAGCCAAGAACTGACAGGGGGCTATGGCTACACCTTC
.	.	TRBV30	TRBJ1-3	CASNQARGNTIYF	TGTGCCTCCAACCAGGCCAGGGGAAACACCATATATTTT
.	few	TRBV9	TRBJ1-2	CASSVGEGYGYTF	TGTGCCAGCAGCGTAGGAGAGGGCTATGGCTACACCTTC
.	.	TRBV18	TRBJ1-2	CASSPQYYGYTF	TGTGCCAGCTCACCACAGTATTATGGCTACACCTTC
.	.	TRBV24-1	TRBJ2-3	CATSDLGSGTTDTQYF	TGTGCCACCAGTGATTTAGGGTCGGGGACCACAGATACGCAGTATTTT